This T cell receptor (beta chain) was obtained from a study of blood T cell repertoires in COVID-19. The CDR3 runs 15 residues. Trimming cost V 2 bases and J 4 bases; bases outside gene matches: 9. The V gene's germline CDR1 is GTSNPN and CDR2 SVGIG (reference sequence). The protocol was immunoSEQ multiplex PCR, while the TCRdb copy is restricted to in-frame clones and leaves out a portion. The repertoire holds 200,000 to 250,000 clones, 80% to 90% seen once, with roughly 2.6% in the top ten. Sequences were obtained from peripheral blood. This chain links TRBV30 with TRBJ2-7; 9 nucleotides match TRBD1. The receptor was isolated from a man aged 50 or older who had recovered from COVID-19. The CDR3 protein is CAWSPGTGTLYEQYF. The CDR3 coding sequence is TGTGCCTGGAGTCCCGGGACAGGGACGTTGTACGAGCAGTACTTC.